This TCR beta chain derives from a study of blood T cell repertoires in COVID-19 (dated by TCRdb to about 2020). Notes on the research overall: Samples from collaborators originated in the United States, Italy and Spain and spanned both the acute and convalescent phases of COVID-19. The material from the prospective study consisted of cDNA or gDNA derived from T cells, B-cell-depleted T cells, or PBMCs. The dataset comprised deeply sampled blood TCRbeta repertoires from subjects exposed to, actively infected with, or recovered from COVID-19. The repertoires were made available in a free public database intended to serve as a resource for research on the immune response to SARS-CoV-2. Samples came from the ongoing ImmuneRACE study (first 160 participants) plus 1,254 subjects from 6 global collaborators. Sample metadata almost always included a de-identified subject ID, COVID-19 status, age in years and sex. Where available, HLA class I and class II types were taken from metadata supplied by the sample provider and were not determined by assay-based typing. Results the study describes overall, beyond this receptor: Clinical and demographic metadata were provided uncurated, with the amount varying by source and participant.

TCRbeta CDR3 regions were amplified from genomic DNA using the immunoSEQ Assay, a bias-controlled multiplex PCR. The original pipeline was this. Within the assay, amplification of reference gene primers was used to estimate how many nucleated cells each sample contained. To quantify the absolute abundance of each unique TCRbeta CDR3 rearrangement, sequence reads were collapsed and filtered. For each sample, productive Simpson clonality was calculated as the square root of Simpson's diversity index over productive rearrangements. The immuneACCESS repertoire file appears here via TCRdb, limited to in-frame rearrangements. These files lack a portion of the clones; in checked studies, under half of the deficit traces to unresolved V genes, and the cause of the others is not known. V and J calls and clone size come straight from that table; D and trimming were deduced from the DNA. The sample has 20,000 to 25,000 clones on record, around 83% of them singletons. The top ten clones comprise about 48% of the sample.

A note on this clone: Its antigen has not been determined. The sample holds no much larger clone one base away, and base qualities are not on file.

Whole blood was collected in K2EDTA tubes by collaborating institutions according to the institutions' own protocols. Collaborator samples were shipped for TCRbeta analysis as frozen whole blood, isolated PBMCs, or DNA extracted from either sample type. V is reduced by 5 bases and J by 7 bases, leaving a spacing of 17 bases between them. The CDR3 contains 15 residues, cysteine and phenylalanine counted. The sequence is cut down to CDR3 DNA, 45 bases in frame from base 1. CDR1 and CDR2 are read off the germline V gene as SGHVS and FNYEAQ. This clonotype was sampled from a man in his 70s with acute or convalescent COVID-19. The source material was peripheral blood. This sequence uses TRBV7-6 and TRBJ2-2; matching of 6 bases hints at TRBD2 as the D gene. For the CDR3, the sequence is CASSRARGRGGELFF. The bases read TGTGCCAGCAGCCGTGCCCGCGGGCGGGGCGGGGAGCTGTTTTTT.